The 24 T cell receptor beta chains given below trace back to one sample, sequenced in a study of shared clonotypes between healthy human individuals (dated by TCRdb to between 2020 and 2021). Library construction relied on the immunoSEQ multiplex PCR assay. In TCRdb, the immuneACCESS table is reduced to in-frame sequences with V and J assigned. These tables do not hold every clone; where another copy was compared, an unresolved V gene accounts for under half, and the others remain unexplained. The sample table contains around 100,000 clones; only one count was recorded for around 73% of them. The ten largest make up about 26% of the sample. Sequencing was done on a sample of memory CD8+ T cells sorted from blood. The cell subset or site label of this sample denotes: CD45RO+ cells pooled with CCR7-negative TemRA cells. All receptors derive from a woman between 25 and 40 years old in good health.

The chain has TRBV6-1 and TRBJ2-7; D is perhaps TRBD1 or TRBD2 (5 bases each). The CDR3 has 13 residues. Trimming stripped 1 base from V and 7 bases from J, with 11 bases between. Germline values: CDR1 MNHNS, CDR2 SASEGT. CDR3 loop: CASSEGDLLEQYF. The CDR3 nucleotides read TGTGCCAGCAGTGAAGGGGACCTACTAGAGCAGTACTTC.

The chain is built from TRBV7-9 and TRBJ1-1; D not certain. V was pared by 1 base and J by 9 bases, with 9 bases between. This CDR3 spans 12 amino acids. Germline V gene sequence: CDR1 SEHNR, CDR2 FQNEAQ (reference sequence). CDR3 sequence (DNA): TGTGCCAGCAGCTTAGGATCATTTCAAGCTTTCTTT. Translating gives CASSLGSFQAFF.

The chain has TRBV19 and TRBJ2-5; D is uncertain. The length of the CDR3 is 16 residues. Germline V gives CDR1 LNHDA, CDR2 SQIVND (reference sequence). V was cut by 4 bases and J by 1 base, with 16 bases left in between. CDR3 in amino acids: CASSNRLVTGQETQYF. CDR3 DNA: TGTGCCAGTAGTAACCGGTTAGTCACTGGCCAAGAGACCCAGTACTTC.

This rearrangement joins TRBV4-2 to TRBJ1-5, with 9 bases lining up with TRBD1. V lost 1 base and J lost 1; bases outside the gene matches: 5. CDR3 size: 17 residues. Germline-derived CDR1 and CDR2 are LGHNA and YNFKEQ. This CDR3 reads CASSQGKQGASNQPQHF. The CDR3 coding sequence is TGTGCCAGCAGCCAAGGAAAACAGGGGGCGAGCAATCAGCCCCAGCATTTT.

The chain joins TRBV5-5 to TRBJ2-7, with TRBD1 identical over 7 bases. CDR1 and CDR2 (germline): SGHKS, YYEKEE (reference sequence). There are 15 residues in the CDR3. Losses at the gene ends were 2 bases for V and 6 bases for J; bases not matched to a gene: 11. CDR3 residues: CASSLTGQIPTEQYF. CDR3 bases: TGTGCCAGCAGCTTAACGGGACAGATTCCTACCGAGCAGTACTTC.

The J gene is TRBJ2-1, the V gene TRBV11-2; maybe TRBD2 (5 bases). CDR3 length: 15 amino acids. V lost 5 bases and J 3 bases, leaving 14 bases between the germline ends. Germline V gene lookup returns CDR1 SGHAT and CDR2 FQNNGV. The CDR3 DNA follows: TGTGCCAGCAGCCAAGAGGAGGCTAGCTACAATGAGCAGTTCTTC. Its protein product is CASSQEEASYNEQFF.

There are a few counts of this clone. The chain combines TRBV18 with TRBJ1-2; D might be TRBD1 (6 bases). Germline V gene data show CDR1 as KGHSH and CDR2 as LQKENI. The CDR3 extends over 16 amino acids. The V gene lost 6 bases and the J gene lost 7 bases, with 24 bases spanning the gap. The chain's CDR3 is CASSVTRGAPRSGYTF. In DNA, the CDR3 is TGTGCCAGCTCGGTTACACGGGGGGCCCCACGGAGTGGCTACACCTTC.

In regard to this clone: A far more abundant clone sits one base away, making this likely a read error. The chain uses TRBV16 and TRBJ2-7; maybe TRBD2 (5 bases). The CDR3 runs to 13 residues. Germline V gene sequence: CDR1 KGHSY, CDR2 FQNENV. The CDR3 region is CSSSGSMGYEQYF. The CDR3 DNA sequence: TGTTCCAGCAGCGGATCCATGGGGTACGAGCAGTACTTC.

The chain couples TRBV6-5 to TRBJ2-7; TRBD2 agrees at 13 bases. V lost 5 bases and J lost 8; bases outside the gene matches: 6. Germline values: CDR1 MNHEY, CDR2 SVGAGI. The CDR3 loop spans 14 amino acids. The CDR3 protein is CASSPGTSGKQQYF. The CDR3 nucleotides read TGTGCCAGCAGTCCTGGGACTAGCGGGAAGCAGCAGTACTTC.

CDR3 loop: CASGEPTGGFGYTF. CDR3 sequence (DNA): TGCGCCAGCGGAGAACCGACAGGGGGTTTTGGCTACACCTTC. This chain joins TRBV5-1 and TRBJ1-2; 9 bases fit TRBD1. The germline V gene encodes CDR1 SGHRS and CDR2 YFSETQ. Trimming cost V 7 bases and J 7 bases; bases outside gene matches: 11. CDR3 length equals 14 residues.

This chain uses TRBV6-4 with TRBJ2-2; 9 nucleotides align to TRBD1. Germline V gives CDR1 MRHNA, CDR2 SNTAGT. The CDR3 contains 15 residues. Trimming cost V 5 bases and J 3 bases; bases outside gene matches: 4. In DNA, the CDR3 is TGTGCCAGCAGTCGGACAGGGGATCACACCGGGGAGCTGTTTTTT. This translates into CASSRTGDHTGELFF.

CDR3 bases: TGTGCCAGCAGTTCCCGGACAGGGTCCACACGGAAGCAGTTCTTC. Translated: CASSSRTGSTRKQFF. This chain uses TRBV27 with TRBJ2-1; 8 positions agree with TRBD1. CDR3 size: 15 residues. J was trimmed by 11 bases and V by 4 bases; bases with no gene match: 13. Germline V lookup: CDR1 MNHEY, CDR2 SMNVEV (reference sequence).

The CDR3 nucleotides are TGTGCCAGCAGTTTCACACCCTCTGGAAACACCATATATTTT. Its translation is CASSFTPSGNTIYF. The V gene is TRBV11-1, the J gene TRBJ1-3; D is ambiguous. Trimming pared 6 bases from V and 0 bases from J, leaving 9 bases between. Germline V gene data show CDR1 as SGHAT and CDR2 as FQDESV (reference sequence). This CDR3 comprises 14 residues.

This clone was observed a few times. The chain combines TRBV27 with TRBJ1-1; D is ambiguous. Trimming cost V 6 bases and J 2 bases, with 10 bases left between them. Germline CDR1 and CDR2: MNHEY and SMNVEV (reference sequence). The CDR3 loop spans 13 amino acids. The CDR3 DNA follows: TGTGCCAGCAGCGACCTTTTAAACACTGAAGCTTTCTTT. It translates to CASSDLLNTEAFF.

The rearrangement links TRBV7-3 to TRBJ1-3; D remains ambiguous. Germline V gives CDR1 SGHTA, CDR2 FQGTGA. Trimming took 4 bases from V and 0 from J, leaving 4 bases between them. CDR3 length: 13 residues. Here the CDR3 DNA reads TGTGCCAGCAGCTACACCTCTGGAAACACCATATATTTT. It specifies CASSYTSGNTIYF.

This chain links TRBV28 with TRBJ1-6; 8 bases align to TRBD1. The germline V gene has CDR1 MDHEN and CDR2 SYDVKM. V trimming: 10 bases; J trimming: 0 bases; junction bases outside the gene matches: 8. The CDR3 spans 16 residues. CDR3 sequence reads: CAIRTGTFSYNSPLHF. The CDR3 DNA follows: TGTGCCATCAGGACAGGGACCTTCTCCTATAATTCACCCCTCCACTTT.

Details on this clone: Other DNA sequences in the sample encode the same CDR3. V gene TRBV5-1 combines with J gene TRBJ1-1; tentative D call: TRBD1 (6 bases). V shed 5 bases and J shed 1 base, with 6 bases lying between them. Germline V CDR1 and CDR2: SGHRS, YFSETQ. This CDR3 is built from 12 residues. The CDR3 DNA reads as TGCGCCAGCAGACAGGGGAACACTGAAGCTTTCTTT. Its protein product is CASRQGNTEAFF.

The chain is built from TRBV7-9 and TRBJ1-2; a possible D gene is TRBD1 (5 bases). Trimming shortened V by 5 bases and J by 8 bases, and 18 bases separated the two germline ends. The CDR3 extends over 14 amino acids. Germline V CDR1 and CDR2: SEHNR, FQNEAQ (reference sequence). DNA for the CDR3: TGTGCCAGCAGCCCCGTCGGGGGGATCGGCGGCTACACCTTC. Its protein product is CASSPVGGIGGYTF.

The rearrangement joins TRBV20-1 to TRBJ2-1, with D hard to call. V was shortened by 4 bases and J by 9 bases, with 10 bases between the two germline ends. This CDR3 region has 11 residues. Germline V gives CDR1 DFQATT, CDR2 SNEGSKA (reference sequence). CDR3 nucleotide sequence: TGCAGTGCTACCCAGTCTCGTGAGCAGTTCTTC. It is translated as CSATQSREQFF.

The chain links TRBV15 to TRBJ2-5, with D possibly TRBD1 on 5 matching bases. Germline CDR1 and CDR2: LNHNV and YYDKDF (reference sequence). CDR3 length: 19 residues. V was clipped by 3 bases and J by 0 bases, with 23 bases between them. The CDR3 nucleotides are TGTGCCACCAGCAGGAGGTCCGGTTTCGGACAAAAGTACCAAGAGACCCAGTACTTC. Its translation: CATSRRSGFGQKYQETQYF.

This clone was detected only a few times. This chain connects TRBV2 to TRBJ2-2; TRBD2 matches 8 bases. Per the germline V gene, CDR1 is SNHLY and CDR2 is FYNNEI. The V segment lost 6 bases and the J segment 7 bases; nucleotides outside the gene matches: 19. The CDR3 extends over 18 amino acids. CDR3 coding DNA: TGTGCCAGCAGGGAAATGGCTAGCGGGCTCTGGTCCCTCGGGGAGCTGTTTTTT. It is translated as CASREMASGLWSLGELFF. Complete variable domain (other parts from reference TRBV2 and TRBJ2-2): EPEVTQTPSHQVTQMGQEVILRCVPISNHLYFYWYRQILGQKVEFLVSFYNNEISEKSEIFDDQFSVERPDGSNFTLKIRSTKLEDSAMYFCASREMASGLWSLGELFFGEGSRLTVL.

V gene TRBV7-2 combines with J gene TRBJ2-5; D not resolved. Germline CDR1 and CDR2: SGHTA and FQGNSA. V lost 5 bases and J 4 bases, leaving 17 bases between the germline ends. The CDR3 loop spans 15 amino acids. The CDR3 here is CASSPRTGRGETQYF. Written as DNA, the CDR3 is TGTGCCAGCAGCCCCCGGACCGGGCGAGGAGAGACCCAGTACTTC.

J is TRBJ2-7 and V is TRBV5-6, with no clear D. Trimming stripped 4 bases from V and 0 bases from J, with 17 bases between. The CDR3 consists of 16 residues. Germline-derived CDR1 and CDR2 are SGHDT and YYEEEE. The DNA of the CDR3 is TGTGCCAGCAGCCCCGAGTGGCGCAATCCCTCCTACGAGCAGTACTTC. This gives the protein CASSPEWRNPSYEQYF. The complete variable domain, with remaining parts taken from reference TRBV5-6 and TRBJ2-7, reads DAGVTQSPTHLIKTRGQQVTLRCSPKSGHDTVSWYQQALGQGPQFIFQYYEEEERQRGNFPDRFSGHQFPNYSSELNVNALLLGDSALYLCASSPEWRNPSYEQYFGPGTRLTVT.

In its sample, this clone was seen once. The sample contains more than one DNA sequence encoding this CDR3. The chain uses TRBV18 and TRBJ2-5, with no clear D. The V end lost 6 bases, the J end lost 2 bases, and 4 bases lay between the germline ends. This CDR3 contains 11 residues. The germline CDR1 and CDR2 sequences are KGHSH and LQKENI. The DNA of the CDR3 is TGTGCCAGCTCTCAACAAGAGACCCAGTACTTC. It specifies CASSQQETQYF.